The 21 T cell receptor beta chains reported below all come from one sample, sequenced in a study of blood T cell repertoires in COVID-19. TCRdb's table, derived via immunoSEQ multiplex PCR, lists solely in-frame clones and lacks some. This table holds around 49,000 clones, roughly 93% found once. What was sequenced was peripheral blood. The origin of the receptors is a man aged 60 to 69 with COVID-19, enrolled during active disease.

The V call is TRBV7-6, the J call TRBJ1-3; D possibly corresponds to TRBD1 (6 bases). Per germline, CDR1 SGHVS and CDR2 FNYEAQ. V was trimmed by 0 bases and J by 2 bases, leaving 8 bases between them. CDR3 length equals 15 residues. The CDR3 DNA is TGTGCCAGCAGCTTAGCGTCAGGGGCTGGAAACACCATATATTTT. It translates to CASSLASGAGNTIYF.

The gene calls are TRBV28 and TRBJ1-6; TRBD1 matches 8 bases. CDR3 length: 16 residues. V shed 5 bases, J shed 2 bases, and the junction held 5 bases outside the gene matches. In germline, CDR1 is MDHEN, CDR2 SYDVKM. The CDR3 loop is CASSPGQGTYNSPLHF. In DNA form, the CDR3 reads TGTGCCAGCAGTCCCGGACAGGGAACCTATAATTCACCCCTCCACTTT.

The V gene is TRBV7-6, the J gene TRBJ2-1; D perhaps matches TRBD2 (5 bases). The CDR3 runs to 18 residues. Trimming left V 5 bases short and J 0 bases short, with 20 bases between. Germline assignment: CDR1 SGHVS and CDR2 FNYEAQ. The CDR3 nucleotides are TGTGCCAGCAGCCCCTCCCCATCCCCGGGGAGCTCCTACAATGAGCAGTTCTTC. The encoded protein is CASSPSPSPGSSYNEQFF.

The chain uses TRBV18 and TRBJ2-2; 14 nucleotides line up with TRBD2. There are 18 residues in the CDR3. The germline V gene encodes CDR1 KGHSH and CDR2 LQKENI. With 6 bases clipped from V and 7 bases from J, the junction kept 13 bases outside the gene matches. CDR3 bases: TGTGCCAGCTCGCCTCCGGGACTAGCGGGAGTTGCTGGCGGGGAGCTGTTTTTT. Its translation is CASSPPGLAGVAGGELFF.

The CDR3 here is CASSQGTGDGYTF. CDR3 bases: TGTGCCAGCAGCCAAGGGACAGGGGATGGCTACACCTTC. The V and J genes are TRBV3-1 (or the pseudogene TRBV3-2) and TRBJ1-2; TRBD1 matches 9 bases. J gave up 6 bases and V 1 base, and 0 bases lay outside the gene matches. The CDR3 sequence is 13 residues long. From germline, CDR1 is LGHDT and CDR2 YNNKEL (reference sequence).

The rearrangement joins TRBV4-1 to TRBJ2-5, with D possibly matching TRBD2 (5 bases). V was clipped by 3 bases and J by 5 bases, with 13 bases between them. The CDR3 totals 14 residues. Germline-derived CDR1 and CDR2 are MGHRA and YSYEKL. This chain's CDR3 is CASSQGRGGETQYF. The DNA of the CDR3 is TGCGCCAGCAGCCAGGGTAGAGGCGGGGAGACCCAGTACTTC.

The rearrangement joins TRBV5-1 to TRBJ2-2; TRBD1 matches at 7 bases. Germline-derived CDR1 and CDR2 are SGHRS and YFSETQ. The V segment lost 4 bases and the J segment 5 bases; nucleotides outside the gene matches: 11. The CDR3 totals 16 residues. This chain's CDR3 is CASSIDRVGRTGELFF. Written as DNA, the CDR3 is TGCGCCAGCAGCATAGACAGGGTTGGACGAACCGGGGAGCTGTTTTTT. The full variable domain, completed using reference TRBV5-1 and TRBJ2-2, is KAGVTQTPRYLIKTRGQQVTLSCSPISGHRSVSWYQQTPGQGLQFLFEYFSETQRNKGNFPGRFSGRQFSNSRSEMNVSTLELGDSALYLCASSIDRVGRTGELFFGEGSRLTVL.

The chain employs TRBV7-9 and TRBJ1-2; TRBD1 is a possible D gene (6 bases). CDR3 length: 14 residues. Germline lookup yields CDR1 SEHNR and CDR2 FQNEAQ (reference sequence). V was shortened by 2 bases and J by 6 bases, with 13 bases between the two germline ends. The CDR3 DNA is TGTGCCAGCAGCTTACCTCAGGGGTCGGATGGCTACACCTTC. Translation: CASSLPQGSDGYTF.

V usage is TRBV24-1 and J usage is TRBJ1-4; TRBD1 might be the D (5 bases). The CDR3 length is 16 residues. The V end lost 0 bases, the J end lost 8 bases, and 15 bases lay between the germline ends. CDR1 and CDR2 (germline): KGHDR, SFDVKD. The chain's CDR3 is CATSDLGQGIGEKLFF. DNA of the CDR3: TGTGCCACCAGTGATTTGGGGCAGGGCATAGGCGAAAAACTGTTTTTT.

The V and J genes are TRBV2 and TRBJ2-7; D is perhaps TRBD1 (8 bases). The CDR3 sequence is 15 residues long. Germline assignment: CDR1 SNHLY and CDR2 FYNNEI. V was cut by 5 bases and J by 0 bases, with 14 bases left in between. The CDR3 DNA reads TGTGCCAGCAGTCTGAACAGGGGGGGCTCCTACGAGCAGTACTTC. As protein: CASSLNRGGSYEQYF.

In DNA form, the CDR3 reads TGTGCCAGCAGTTACTCGGTGTCGGTCACTGAAGCTTTCTTT. Its protein is CASSYSVSVTEAFF. The rearrangement links TRBV6-5 to TRBJ1-1; D is unresolved. V was clipped by 0 bases and J by 4 bases, with 9 bases between them. CDR3 length: 14 amino acids. Germline assignment: CDR1 MNHEY and CDR2 SVGAGI.

The rearrangement joins TRBV6-6 to TRBJ1-2; possibly TRBD1 for D (6 bases). Germline CDR1 is MNHNY and CDR2 is SVGAGI (reference sequence). V lost 5 bases and J 4 bases, leaving 26 bases between the germline ends. The CDR3 length is 18 residues. Here the CDR3 reads CASSRNSPGAAEFYGYTF. Here the CDR3 DNA reads TGTGCCAGCAGTCGAAATTCTCCAGGGGCCGCAGAATTCTATGGCTACACCTTC.

This clone appeared once. This CDR3 reads CSVGGVGTDTQYF. The CDR3 coding sequence is TGCAGCGTTGGCGGGGTAGGCACAGATACGCAGTATTTT. V usage is TRBV29-1 and J usage is TRBJ2-3, with a weak D call TRBD2 (6 bases). V dropped 4 bases and J dropped 1 base, with 9 bases sitting between them. Germline CDR1 SQVTM, CDR2 ANQGSEA. This CDR3 is 13 amino acids long.

This sequence joins TRBV6-6 and TRBJ1-2; TRBD1 might be the D (5 bases). This CDR3 region has 17 residues. Trimming removed 5 bases at V and 8 bases at J, with 27 bases between. In germline, CDR1 is MNHNY, CDR2 SVGAGI (reference sequence). DNA of the CDR3: TGTGCCAGCAGTCCAAAATTTACGCCAGGGACTACTGGAGGCTACACCTTC. Protein: CASSPKFTPGTTGGYTF.

In this sample, this clone turned up once. The rearrangement links TRBV4-1 to TRBJ2-1; 11 bases are shared with TRBD2. The V segment lost 11 bases and the J segment 1 base; nucleotides outside the gene matches: 13. Looked up from germline, CDR1 is MGHRA and CDR2 is YSYEKL. The CDR3 spans 17 residues. The CDR3 region is CARCRLLAGGSYNEQFF. The DNA for the CDR3 is TGCGCCCGCTGCCGCCTCCTAGCGGGGGGTTCCTACAATGAGCAGTTCTTC.

The CDR3 region has the DNA TGTGCCAGTAGTACAACAGGGTCCGCAGATACGCAGTATTTT. Its protein product is CASSTTGSADTQYF. V is TRBV19 and J is TRBJ2-3; D perhaps matches TRBD1 (6 bases). V shed 4 bases and J shed 4 bases, with 12 bases lying between them. This CDR3 has 14 amino acids. Germline loops: CDR1 LNHDA, CDR2 SQIVND (reference sequence).

This chain links TRBV30 with TRBJ1-6, with D perhaps matching TRBD1 (6 bases). V was shortened by 4 bases and J by 3 bases, with 10 bases between the two germline ends. The germline V gene encodes CDR1 GTSNPN and CDR2 SVGIG (reference sequence). The CDR3 is 14 residues long. CDR3 DNA sequence: TGTGCCTGGAAAGTAGGGGGCTATAATTCACCCCTCCACTTT. This sequence encodes CAWKVGGYNSPLHF.

The CDR3 region is CASSPRTGTNYGYTF. CDR3 coding DNA: TGTGCCAGCTCACCGCGGACAGGGACCAACTATGGCTACACCTTC. V and J are TRBV18 and TRBJ1-2, with 8 nucleotides matching TRBD1. Trimming removed 3 bases from V and 2 bases from J; junction bases left unmatched: 5. The CDR3 has 15 residues. Germline assignment: CDR1 KGHSH and CDR2 LQKENI.

J is TRBJ2-1 and V is TRBV5-1; 8 nucleotides agree with TRBD2. There are 15 residues in the CDR3. Trimming took 2 bases from V and 3 from J; bases not matched to a gene: 4. Germline V lookup: CDR1 SGHRS, CDR2 YFSETQ. The CDR3 nucleotides read TGCGCCAGCAGCTTAGCGGGAGAGGTCTACAATGAGCAGTTCTTC. Residues: CASSLAGEVYNEQFF.

J is TRBJ1-2 and V is TRBV19; 9 nucleotides line up with TRBD1. The CDR3 consists of 13 residues. Germline V CDR1 and CDR2: LNHDA, SQIVND (reference sequence). V trimming: 4 bases; J trimming: 7 bases; junction bases outside the gene matches: 4. CDR3 DNA: TGTGCCAGTAGTAGGGGACAGGGAGTTGGCTACACCTTC. Translating it yields CASSRGQGVGYTF.

V gene TRBV18 combines with J gene TRBJ2-2; D may be TRBD2 (5 bases). CDR1 and CDR2 from the germline V gene are KGHSH and LQKENI. The CDR3 contains 14 residues. V lost 5 bases and J 6 bases, leaving 13 bases between the germline ends. Written as DNA, the CDR3 is TGTGCCAGCTCATCATGGACTGTCGCCGGGGAGCTGTTTTTT. Translation gives CASSSWTVAGELFF. Together with reference TRBV18 and TRBJ2-2, the CDR3 gives the full variable domain: NAGVMQNPRHLVRRRGQEARLRCSPMKGHSHVYWYRQLPEEGLKFMVYLQKENIIDESGMPKERFSAEFPKEGPSILRIQQVVRGDSAAYFCASSSWTVAGELFFGEGSRLTVL.